The source of this TCR beta chain is a study of T cell changes during pregnancy in multiple sclerosis. The assay was immunoSEQ multiplex PCR, and TCRdb's table has in-frame clones only and misses some. The profile shows roughly 56,000 clones, about 90% of them singletons. CDR1 is SGHRS and CDR2 is YFSETQ in the germline V gene. The V gene end was trimmed by 4 bases and the J gene end by 2 bases; junction bases not matched to a gene: 4. This CDR3 is built from 15 residues. The V and J genes are TRBV5-1 and TRBJ2-3, with 10 positions matching TRBD2. The sequencing used CD4+ T cells from peripheral blood mononuclear cells, collected after pregnancy. This TCR was recovered from a female donor in good health, enrolled as a control in a pregnancy study. The chain's CDR3 is CASSRTSGHTDTQYF. As DNA, the CDR3 is TGCGCCAGCAGCCGGACTAGCGGACACACAGATACGCAGTATTTT.